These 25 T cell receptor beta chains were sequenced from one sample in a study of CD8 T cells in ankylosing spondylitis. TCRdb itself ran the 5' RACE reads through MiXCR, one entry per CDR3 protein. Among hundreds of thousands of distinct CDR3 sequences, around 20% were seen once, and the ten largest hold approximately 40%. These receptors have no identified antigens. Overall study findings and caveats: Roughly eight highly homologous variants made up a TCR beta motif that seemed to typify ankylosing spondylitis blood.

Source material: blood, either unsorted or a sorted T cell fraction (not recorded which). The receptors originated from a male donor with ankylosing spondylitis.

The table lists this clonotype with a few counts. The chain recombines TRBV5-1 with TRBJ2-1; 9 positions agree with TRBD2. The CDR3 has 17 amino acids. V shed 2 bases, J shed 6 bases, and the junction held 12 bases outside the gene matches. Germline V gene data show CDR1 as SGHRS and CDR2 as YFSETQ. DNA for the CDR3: TGCGCCAGCAGCTTCCGGCTAGCGGGGACTTCCGGCAATGAGCAGTTCTTC. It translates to CASSFRLAGTSGNEQFF.

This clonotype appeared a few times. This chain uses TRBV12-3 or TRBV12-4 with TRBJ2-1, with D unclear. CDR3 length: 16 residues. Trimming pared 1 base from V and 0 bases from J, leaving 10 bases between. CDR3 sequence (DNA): TGTGCCAGCAGTTTAGGCTTACTAAGCTCCTACAATGAGCAGTTCTTC. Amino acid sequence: CASSLGLLSSYNEQFF.

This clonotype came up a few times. CDR3 sequence: CASSTGLAGGHNEQFF. The CDR3 DNA reads TGTGCCAGCAGTACCGGACTAGCGGGGGGGCACAATGAGCAGTTCTTC. The genes are TRBV6-1 and TRBJ2-1, with 15 bases that match TRBD2. This CDR3 is 16 amino acids long. V was pared by 5 bases and J by 5 bases, with 4 bases of the junction left unmatched. Per germline, CDR1 MNHNS and CDR2 SASEGT.

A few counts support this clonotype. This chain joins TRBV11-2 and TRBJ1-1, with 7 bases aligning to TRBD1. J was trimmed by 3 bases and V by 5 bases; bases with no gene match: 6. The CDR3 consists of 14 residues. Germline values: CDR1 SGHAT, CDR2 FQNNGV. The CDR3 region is CASSPTGVDTEAFF. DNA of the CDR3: TGTGCCAGCAGCCCCACAGGGGTGGACACTGAAGCTTTCTTT.

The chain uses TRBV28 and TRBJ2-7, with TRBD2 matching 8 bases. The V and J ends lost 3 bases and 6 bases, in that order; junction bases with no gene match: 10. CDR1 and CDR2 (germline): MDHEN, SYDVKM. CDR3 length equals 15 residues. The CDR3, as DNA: TGTGCCAGCAGTTTGCTGAGCGGGAGCGGGGTCGAGCAGTACTTC. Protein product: CASSLLSGSGVEQYF.

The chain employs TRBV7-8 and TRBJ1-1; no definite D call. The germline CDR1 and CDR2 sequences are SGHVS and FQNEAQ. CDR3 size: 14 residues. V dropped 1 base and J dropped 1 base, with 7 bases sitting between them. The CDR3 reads CASSLVGENTEAFF. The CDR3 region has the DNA TGTGCCAGCAGCTTAGTTGGGGAGAACACTGAAGCTTTCTTT.

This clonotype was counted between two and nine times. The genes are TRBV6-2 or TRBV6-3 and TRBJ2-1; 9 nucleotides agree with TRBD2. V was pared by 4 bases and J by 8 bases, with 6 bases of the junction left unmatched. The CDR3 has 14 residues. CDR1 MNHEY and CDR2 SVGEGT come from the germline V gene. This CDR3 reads CASSLLAGDDEQFF. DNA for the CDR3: TGTGCCAGCAGTTTATTAGCGGGAGATGATGAGCAGTTCTTC.

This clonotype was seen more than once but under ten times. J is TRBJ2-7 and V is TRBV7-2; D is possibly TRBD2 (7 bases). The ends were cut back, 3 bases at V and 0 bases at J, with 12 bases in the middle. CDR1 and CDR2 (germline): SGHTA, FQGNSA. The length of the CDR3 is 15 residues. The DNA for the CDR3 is TGTGCCAGCAGCTTGGGGGGCGGGAGCTCCTACGAGCAGTACTTC. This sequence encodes CASSLGGGSSYEQYF.

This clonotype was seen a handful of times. CDR3 region: CSARDTGALSNQPQHF. The CDR3 region has the DNA TGCAGTGCTAGAGACACGGGTGCCCTTAGCAATCAGCCCCAGCATTTT. The rearrangement joins TRBV20-1 to TRBJ1-5; D uncertain. Germline V gene sequence: CDR1 DFQATT, CDR2 SNEGSKA (reference sequence). Deletions cut 0 bases from V and 0 bases from J, with 12 bases between. The CDR3 contains 16 residues.

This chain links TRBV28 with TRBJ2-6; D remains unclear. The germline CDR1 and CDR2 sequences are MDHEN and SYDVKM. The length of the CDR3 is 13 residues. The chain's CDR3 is CAAAAGNGNVLTF. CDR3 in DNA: TGTGCTGCCGCGGCAGGCAACGGCAACGTCCTGACTTTC.

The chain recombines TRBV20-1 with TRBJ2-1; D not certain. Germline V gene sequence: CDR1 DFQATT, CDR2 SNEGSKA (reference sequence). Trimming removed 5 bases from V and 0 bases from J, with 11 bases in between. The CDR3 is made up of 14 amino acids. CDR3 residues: CSALGENSYNEQFF. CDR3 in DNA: TGCAGTGCTCTCGGTGAGAACTCCTACAATGAGCAGTTCTTC.

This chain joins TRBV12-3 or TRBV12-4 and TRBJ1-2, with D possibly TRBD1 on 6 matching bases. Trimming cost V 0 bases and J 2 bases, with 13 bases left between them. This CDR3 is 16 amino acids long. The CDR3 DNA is TGTGCCAGCAGTTTAGCCCCCGGACAGCTCAACTATGGCTACACCTTC. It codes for CASSLAPGQLNYGYTF.

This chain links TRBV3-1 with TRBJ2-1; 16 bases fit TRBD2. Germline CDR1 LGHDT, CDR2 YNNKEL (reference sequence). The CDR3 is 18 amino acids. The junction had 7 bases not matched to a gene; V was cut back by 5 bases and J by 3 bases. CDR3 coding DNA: TGTGCCAGCAGCAACCAGGGACTAGCGGGAGGGTTCTACAATGAGCAGTTCTTC. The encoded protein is CASSNQGLAGGFYNEQFF.

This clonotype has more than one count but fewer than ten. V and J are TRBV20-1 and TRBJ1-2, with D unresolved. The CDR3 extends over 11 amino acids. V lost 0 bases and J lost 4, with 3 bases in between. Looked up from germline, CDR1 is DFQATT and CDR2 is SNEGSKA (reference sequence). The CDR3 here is CSARETYGYTF. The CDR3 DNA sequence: TGCAGTGCTAGAGAGACCTATGGCTACACCTTC.

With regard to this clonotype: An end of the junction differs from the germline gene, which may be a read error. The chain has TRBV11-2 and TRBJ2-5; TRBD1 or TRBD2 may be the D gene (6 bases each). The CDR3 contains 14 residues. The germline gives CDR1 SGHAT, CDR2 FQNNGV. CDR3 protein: CASSSGAPQETQYF. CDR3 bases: TGTGCCAGCAGTTCGGGGGCCCCCCAAGAAACCCAGTACTTC.

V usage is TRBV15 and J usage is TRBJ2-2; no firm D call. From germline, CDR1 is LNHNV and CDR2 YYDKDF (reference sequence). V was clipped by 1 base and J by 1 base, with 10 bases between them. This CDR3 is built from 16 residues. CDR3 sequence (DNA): TGTGCCACCAGCAGAGCCGACACTGTGAACACCGGGGAGCTGTTTTTT. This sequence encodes CATSRADTVNTGELFF.

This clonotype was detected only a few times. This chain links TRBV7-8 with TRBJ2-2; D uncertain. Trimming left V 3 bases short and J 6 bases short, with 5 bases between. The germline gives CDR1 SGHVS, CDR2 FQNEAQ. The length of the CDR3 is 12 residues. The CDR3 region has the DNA TGTGCCAGCAGCTTGGAGTCCGGGGAGCTGTTTTTT. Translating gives CASSLESGELFF.

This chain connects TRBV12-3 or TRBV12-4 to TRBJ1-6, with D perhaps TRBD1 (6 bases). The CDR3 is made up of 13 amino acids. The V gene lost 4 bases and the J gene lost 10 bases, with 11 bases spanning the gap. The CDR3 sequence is CASSWDTLSPLHF. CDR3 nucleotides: TGTGCCAGCAGTTGGGACACCCTATCACCCCTCCACTTT.

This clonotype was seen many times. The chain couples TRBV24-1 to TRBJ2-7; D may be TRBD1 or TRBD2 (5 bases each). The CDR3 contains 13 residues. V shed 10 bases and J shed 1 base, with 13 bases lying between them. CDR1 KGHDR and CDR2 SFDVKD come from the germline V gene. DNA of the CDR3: TGTGCCACTTCAGGGACGGGTTCCTACGAGCAGTACTTC. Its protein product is CATSGTGSYEQYF.

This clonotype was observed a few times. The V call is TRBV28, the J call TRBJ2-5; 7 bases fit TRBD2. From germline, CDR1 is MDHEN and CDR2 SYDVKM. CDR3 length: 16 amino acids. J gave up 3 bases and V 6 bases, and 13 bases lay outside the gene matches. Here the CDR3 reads CASSSPLAGEEETQYF. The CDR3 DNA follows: TGTGCCAGCAGCTCCCCATTGGCGGGAGAGGAAGAGACCCAGTACTTC.

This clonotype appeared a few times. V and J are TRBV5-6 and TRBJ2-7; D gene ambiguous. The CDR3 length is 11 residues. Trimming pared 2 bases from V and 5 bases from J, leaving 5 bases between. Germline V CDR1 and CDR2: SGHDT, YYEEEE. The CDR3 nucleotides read TGTGCCAGCAGCTTTAGTAACGAGCAGTACTTC. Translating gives CASSFSNEQYF.

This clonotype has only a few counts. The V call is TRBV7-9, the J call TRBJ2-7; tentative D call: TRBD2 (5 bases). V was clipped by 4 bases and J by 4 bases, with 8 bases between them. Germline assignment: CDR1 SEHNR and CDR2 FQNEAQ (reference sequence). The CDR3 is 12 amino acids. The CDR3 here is CASSSRDYEQYF. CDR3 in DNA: TGTGCCAGCAGCTCACGGGATTACGAGCAGTACTTC.

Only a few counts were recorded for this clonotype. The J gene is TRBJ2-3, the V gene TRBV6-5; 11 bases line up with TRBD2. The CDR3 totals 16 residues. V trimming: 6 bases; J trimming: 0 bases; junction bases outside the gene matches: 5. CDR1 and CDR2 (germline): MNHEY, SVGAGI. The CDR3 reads CASRRLAGLSTDTQYF. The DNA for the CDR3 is TGTGCCAGCAGAAGACTAGCGGGGCTAAGCACAGATACGCAGTATTTT.

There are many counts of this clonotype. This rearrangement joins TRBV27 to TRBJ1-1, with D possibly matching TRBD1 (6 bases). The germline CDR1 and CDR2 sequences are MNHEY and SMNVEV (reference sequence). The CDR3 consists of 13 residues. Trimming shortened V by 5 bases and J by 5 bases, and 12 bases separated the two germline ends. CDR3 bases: TGTGCCAGCAGTCCCGGAGGGGGGACTGAAGCTTTCTTT. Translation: CASSPGGGTEAFF.

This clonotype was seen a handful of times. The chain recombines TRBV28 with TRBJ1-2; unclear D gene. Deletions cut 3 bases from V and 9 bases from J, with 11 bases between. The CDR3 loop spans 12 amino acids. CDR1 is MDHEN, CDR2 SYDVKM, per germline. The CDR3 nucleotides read TGTGCCAGCAGTTTTGATGGGTCTAGCTACACCTTC. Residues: CASSFDGSSYTF.